Listed below are T cell receptor beta chains from one sample, sequenced in a study of T cell responses to AZD1222 COVID-19 vaccine. Clones were read by immunoSEQ multiplex PCR, and TCRdb kept only the in-frame ones, dropping some. The sample carries roughly 180,000 clones, around 94% recorded once. This sample comprised peripheral blood, obtained 28 days after the second AZD1222 dose. These receptors were collected from an adult who received the AZD1222 COVID-19 vaccine. Both conserved end residues are part of each CDR3. A D gene is named only where the DNA matches it firmly. A clone size is listed for some rows: how often the clone was seen (once, few, many), or a class if it is expanded.

abundance	d_gene	v_gene	j_gene	CDR3nt	CDR3aa
NA	NA	TRBV5-5	TRBJ2-7	TGTGCCAGCAGCTTGGGGCCCGAGGGGTCCGAGCAGTACTTC	CASSLGPEGSEQYF
NA	NA	TRBV28	TRBJ2-7	TGTGCCAGCAGTTTATGGACAGGCCCAACCTACGAGCAGTACTTC	CASSLWTGPTYEQYF
NA	TRBD1	TRBV29-1	TRBJ2-2	TGCAGCGTTCGTCGGACAGGGGCCGGGGAGCTGTTTTTT	CSVRRTGAGELFF
NA	NA	TRBV5-1	TRBJ2-5	TGCGCCAGCAGCTCGATGCAGGGAAACCAAGAGACCCAGTACTTC	CASSSMQGNQETQYF
NA	TRBD1	TRBV12-3/TRBV12-4	TRBJ1-5	TGTGCCAGCACCCGGGACAGTTATCAGCCCCAGCATTTT	CASTRDSYQPQHF
NA	NA	TRBV3-1/TRBV3-2	TRBJ2-3	TGTGCCAGCAGCCAAGTCGACGGCACAGATACGCAGTATTTT	CASSQVDGTDTQYF
once	NA	TRBV3-1/TRBV3-2	TRBJ1-2	TGTGCCAGCAGCCAAGATTTTGAGGGCTATGGCTACACCTTC	CASSQDFEGYGYTF
NA	NA	TRBV19	TRBJ1-1	TGTGCCAGTAGTAACCCGGGAGCCCCTCATGGCACTGAAGCTTTCTTT	CASSNPGAPHGTEAFF
NA	NA	TRBV28	TRBJ1-2	TGTGCCAGCACGGCCGGCAGGAACTATGGCTACACCTTC	CASTAGRNYGYTF
NA	TRBD1	TRBV6-6	TRBJ1-2	TGTGCCAGCAGTTACCCAGACAGGGGTTGGGGCTACACCTTC	CASSYPDRGWGYTF
NA	NA	TRBV11-2	TRBJ1-2	TGTGCCAGCAGCTTAGATCAAAGGGGATCGGGCGGCTACACCTTC	CASSLDQRGSGGYTF
NA	NA	TRBV5-1	TRBJ1-3	TGCGCCAGCAGCTTCGGAAGCTCTGGAAACACCATATATTTT	CASSFGSSGNTIYF
once	NA	TRBV11-3	TRBJ2-3	TGTGCCAGCAGCTTCAAGCCTAGCACAGATACGCAGTATTTT	CASSFKPSTDTQYF
once	NA	TRBV7-2	TRBJ2-1	TGTGCCAGCAGCGCCCAGTCCAACAAGGGGTACAATGAGCAGTTCTTC	CASSAQSNKGYNEQFF
NA	NA	TRBV28	TRBJ2-2	TGTGCCAGCAGTGAGACAGCGAACACCGGGGAGCTGTTTTTT	CASSETANTGELFF
NA	NA	TRBV28	TRBJ2-1	TGTGCCACCCTCGATAGACACAATGAGCAGTTCTTC	CATLDRHNEQFF
NA	TRBD1	TRBV5-1	TRBJ2-5	TGCGCCAGCAGCCTAAATTTGGGACAGGAAGAGACCCAGTACTTC	CASSLNLGQEETQYF
NA	TRBD1	TRBV19	TRBJ1-6	TGTGCCAGTAGTACGAAACGGACAGGGCATAATTCACCCCTCCACTTT	CASSTKRTGHNSPLHF
once	NA	TRBV2	TRBJ1-6	TGTGCCAGCCGAGATGGCAGGGGAAGCTCCTATAATTCACCCCTCCACTTT	CASRDGRGSSYNSPLHF
NA	TRBD1	TRBV5-1	TRBJ1-2	TGCGCCAGCAGCGCAGCAGGGGGGAACTATGGCTACACCTTC	CASSAAGGNYGYTF
NA	NA	TRBV2	TRBJ2-1	TGTGCCAGCAGTGCCTCGGGGTATGAGCAGTTCTTC	CASSASGYEQFF
NA	NA	TRBV7-2	TRBJ1-2	TGTGCCAGCAGCTCTAACCTGGGCAGCGGCTACACCTTC	CASSSNLGSGYTF
NA	TRBD2	TRBV28	TRBJ2-4	TGTGCCAGCAGTTTAGGACTAGGGATTCAGTACTTC	CASSLGLGIQYF
NA	NA	TRBV7-9	TRBJ2-5	TGTGCCAGCAGCTCCAAGGAGACCCAGTACTTC	CASSSKETQYF
NA	TRBD1	TRBV7-2	TRBJ1-1	TGTGCCAGCAGCTTATCGACAGGGGGCTCGTCGGCTTTCTTT	CASSLSTGGSSAFF
NA	NA	TRBV6-6	TRBJ1-2	TGTGCCAGCAGTTACTCGAATGGTCCCAGGCTAGGGGGCTACACCTTC	CASSYSNGPRLGGYTF
NA	NA	TRBV10-3	TRBJ2-5	TGTGCCAGCAGGGAGGACTCGTACCAAGAGACCCAGTACTTC	CASREDSYQETQYF
NA	NA	TRBV4-1	TRBJ1-1	TGCGCCAGCAGCCAATTGGGACCCGACGGTGAAGCTTTCTTT	CASSQLGPDGEAFF
once	TRBD1	TRBV2	TRBJ1-2	TGTGCCAGCAGCGAACAGGGGAACTATGGCTACACCTTC	CASSEQGNYGYTF
once	NA	TRBV7-6	TRBJ2-5	TGTGCCAGCAGCTTGACCCTCAGGGCCAGCGACCAAGAGACCCAGTACTTC	CASSLTLRASDQETQYF
once	NA	TRBV28	TRBJ1-6	TGTGCCAGCAGTCGTCCACCCTCACCCCTCCACTTT	CASSRPPSPLHF
NA	NA	TRBV6-5	TRBJ1-4	TGTGCCAGCAGTAAGGCTACAACTAATGAAAAACTGTTTTTT	CASSKATTNEKLFF
NA	NA	TRBV2	TRBJ2-3	TGTGCCAGCGGGTCGGTGGGCAGGGGACGCACAGATACGCAGTATTTT	CASGSVGRGRTDTQYF
NA	NA	TRBV6-4	TRBJ2-6	TGTGCCAGCAGTGAGGGCGGTAACCCTGGGGCCAACGTCCTGACTTTC	CASSEGGNPGANVLTF
NA	NA	TRBV5-4	TRBJ2-7	TGTGCCAGCAGCTCACTACAGAACGAGCAGTACTTC	CASSSLQNEQYF
NA	NA	TRBV13	TRBJ1-1	TGTGCCAGCAGCTGGCGCAGGGAGGAGACTGAAGCTTTCTTT	CASSWRREETEAFF
NA	TRBD1	TRBV4-1	TRBJ1-1	TGCGCCAGCAGCCTACCGGGACAGGGAAACACTGAAGCTTTCTTT	CASSLPGQGNTEAFF
once	NA	TRBV7-9	TRBJ2-3	TGTGCCAGCAGCTTAGTCGGGACACCCACAGATACGCAGTATTTT	CASSLVGTPTDTQYF
NA	NA	TRBV4-2	TRBJ2-1	TGTGCCAGCAGCCAGCCATTTAATGAGCAGTTCTTC	CASSQPFNEQFF
NA	NA	TRBV10-3	TRBJ2-3	TGTGCCATCAGTGAGTTCAAAAGGGAGAGGGCAGATACGCAGTATTTT	CAISEFKRERADTQYF
NA	TRBD2	TRBV2	TRBJ2-1	TGTGCCAGCAGTGAAACTAGCGGGAGGAATGAGCAGTTCTTC	CASSETSGRNEQFF
NA	NA	TRBV29-1	TRBJ2-7	TGCAGCACTAAAGGAGGCGCCGAGCAGTACTTC	CSTKGGAEQYF
NA	NA	TRBV18	TRBJ1-1	TGTGCCAGCTCACCACTCGGGGGGAACAAAAACTCGGAAGCTTTCTTT	CASSPLGGNKNSEAFF
NA	TRBD1	TRBV4-3	TRBJ2-1	TGCGCCAGCAGCCAATCCGACAGGGACGGCAATGAGCAGTTCTTC	CASSQSDRDGNEQFF
NA	NA	TRBV2	TRBJ1-1	TGTGCCAGCAAACTAAACATCGGGGGCACTGAAGCTTTCTTT	CASKLNIGGTEAFF
NA	NA	TRBV10-3	TRBJ1-1	TGTGCCATCAGTGAGGGCACTGAAGCTTTCTTT	CAISEGTEAFF
NA	NA	TRBV4-2	TRBJ2-1	TGTGCCAGCAGCTCTATCATTGGGGGCCGCCCTGAGCAGTTCTTC	CASSSIIGGRPEQFF